This TCR beta chain was identified in a study of T cells after yellow fever vaccination. This clonotype has a handful of counts. Its target is not known. General study results and limits: Across the CD4 and CD8 compartments, a small share of clonotypes was present in both. The secondary T-cell response peaked on day 5, not day 15, but was weaker.

TCR cDNA was made by 5'RACE template switching, adding a universal primer site and UMIs. Each CDR3 protein gets one entry after TCRdb re-called the 5' RACE reads with MiXCR. The table shows hundreds of thousands of distinct CDR3 sequences, with approximately 13% occurring only once. The CDR3 is 12 amino acids. The germline CDR1 and CDR2 sequences are DFQATT and SNEGSKA (reference sequence). V gave up 0 bases and J gave up 6 bases, with 9 bases separating them. The material was PBMCs, obtained on the day of the yellow fever booster vaccination. The chain links TRBV20-1 to TRBJ2-7; D gene uncertain. This TCR was sampled from a man aged 25 to 40 who received the YFV17D yellow fever vaccine. The CDR3 spells CSARDPSAEQYF. The CDR3 DNA sequence: TGCAGTGCTAGAGATCCATCTGCCGAGCAGTACTTC.